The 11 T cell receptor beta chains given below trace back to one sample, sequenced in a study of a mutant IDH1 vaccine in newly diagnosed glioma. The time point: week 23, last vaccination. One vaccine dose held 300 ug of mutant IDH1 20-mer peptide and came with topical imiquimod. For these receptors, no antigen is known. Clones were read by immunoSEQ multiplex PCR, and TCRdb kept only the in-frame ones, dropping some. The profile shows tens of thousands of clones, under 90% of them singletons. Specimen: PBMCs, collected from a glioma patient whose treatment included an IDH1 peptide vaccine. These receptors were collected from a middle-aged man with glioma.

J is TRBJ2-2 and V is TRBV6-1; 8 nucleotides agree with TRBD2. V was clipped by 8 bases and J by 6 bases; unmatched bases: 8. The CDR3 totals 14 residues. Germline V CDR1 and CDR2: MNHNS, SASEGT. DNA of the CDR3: TGTGCCAGCGTCGGGGGGGCCATAGCCGGGGAGCTGTTTTTT. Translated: CASVGGAIAGELFF.

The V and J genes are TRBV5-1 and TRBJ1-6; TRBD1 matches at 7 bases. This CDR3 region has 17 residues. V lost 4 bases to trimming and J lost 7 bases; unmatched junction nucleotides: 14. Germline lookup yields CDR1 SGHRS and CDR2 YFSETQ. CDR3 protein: CASSLRTGGAENSPLHF. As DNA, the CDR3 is TGCGCCAGCAGCCTTAGGACAGGCGGCGCGGAAAATTCACCCCTCCACTTT.

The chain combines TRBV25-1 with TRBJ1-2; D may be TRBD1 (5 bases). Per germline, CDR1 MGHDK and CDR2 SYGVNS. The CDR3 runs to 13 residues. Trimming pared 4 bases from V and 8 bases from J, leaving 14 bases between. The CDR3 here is CASSVGTRLGYTF. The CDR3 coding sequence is TGTGCCAGCAGTGTTGGGACGCGGTTAGGCTACACCTTC.

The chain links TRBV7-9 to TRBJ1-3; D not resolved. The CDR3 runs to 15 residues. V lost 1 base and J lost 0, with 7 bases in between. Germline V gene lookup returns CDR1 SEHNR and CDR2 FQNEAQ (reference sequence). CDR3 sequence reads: CASSLESPSGNTIYF. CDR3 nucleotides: TGTGCCAGCAGCTTAGAGTCTCCCTCTGGAAACACCATATATTTT.

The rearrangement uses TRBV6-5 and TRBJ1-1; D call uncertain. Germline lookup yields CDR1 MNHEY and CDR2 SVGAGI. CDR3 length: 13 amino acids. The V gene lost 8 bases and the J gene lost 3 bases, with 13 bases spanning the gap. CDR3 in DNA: TGTGCCAGCGGCCAAGGAAGGTACACTGAAGCTTTCTTT. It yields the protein CASGQGRYTEAFF.

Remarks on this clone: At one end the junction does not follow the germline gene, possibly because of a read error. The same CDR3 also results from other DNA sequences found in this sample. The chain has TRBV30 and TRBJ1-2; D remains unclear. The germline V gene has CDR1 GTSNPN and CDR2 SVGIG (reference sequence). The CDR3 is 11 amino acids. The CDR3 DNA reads TGTGCCTGGAGTGGGAGGAATGGTTACACCTTC. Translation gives CAWSGRNGYTF.

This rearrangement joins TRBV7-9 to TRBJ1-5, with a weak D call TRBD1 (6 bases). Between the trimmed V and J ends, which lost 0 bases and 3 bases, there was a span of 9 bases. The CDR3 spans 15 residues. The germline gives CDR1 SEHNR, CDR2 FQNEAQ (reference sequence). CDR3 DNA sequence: TGTGCCAGCAGCTTAGCTGGGACACCCAATCAGCCCCAGCATTTT. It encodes CASSLAGTPNQPQHF.

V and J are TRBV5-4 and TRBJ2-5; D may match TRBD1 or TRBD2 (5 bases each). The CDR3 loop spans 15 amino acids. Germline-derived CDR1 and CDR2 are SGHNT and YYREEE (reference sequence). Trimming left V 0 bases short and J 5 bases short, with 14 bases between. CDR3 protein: CASSLGSGAGETQYF. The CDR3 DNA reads TGTGCCAGCAGCTTGGGGTCCGGGGCCGGGGAGACCCAGTACTTC. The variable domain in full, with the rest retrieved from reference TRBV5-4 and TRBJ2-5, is ETGVTQSPTHLIKTRGQQVTLRCSSQSGHNTVSWYQQALGQGPQFIFQYYREEENGRGNFPPRFSGLQFPNYSSELNVNALELDDSALYLCASSLGSGAGETQYFGPGTRLLVL.

The DNA of the CDR3 is TGTGCCACCGTTGGGACAGGGATCTCTGGAAACACCATATATTTT. Translation gives CATVGTGISGNTIYF. This chain uses TRBV2 with TRBJ1-3, with 9 bases that match TRBD1. V was pared by 10 bases and J by 0 bases, with 7 bases of the junction left unmatched. The CDR3 extends over 15 amino acids. Per germline, CDR1 SNHLY and CDR2 FYNNEI.

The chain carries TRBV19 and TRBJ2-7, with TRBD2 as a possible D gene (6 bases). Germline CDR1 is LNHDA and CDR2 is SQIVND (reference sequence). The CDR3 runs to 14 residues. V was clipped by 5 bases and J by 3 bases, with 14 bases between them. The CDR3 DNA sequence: TGTGCCAGTAGTGTAGCGGACGGAAACTACGAGCAGTACTTC. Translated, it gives CASSVADGNYEQYF.

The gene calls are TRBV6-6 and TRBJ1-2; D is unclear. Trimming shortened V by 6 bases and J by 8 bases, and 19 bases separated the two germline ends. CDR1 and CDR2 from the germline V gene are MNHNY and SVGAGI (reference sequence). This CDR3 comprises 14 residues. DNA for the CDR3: TGTGCCAGCAGCGCCGTGGGTTCGACTGGGGGCTACACCTTC. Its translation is CASSAVGSTGGYTF.